Listed here are 7 T cell receptor beta chains from one sample, sequenced in a study of graft-versus-host responses after intestinal transplantation. The repertoire was sequenced with immunoSEQ multiplex PCR; TCRdb's copy has only in-frame clones and lacks some. The sample holds 15,000 to 20,000 clones; around 80% are singletons and the top ten take approximately 2%. This material consisted of PBMCs, taken 14 days after transplant. The receptors stem from a human patient who received an intestinal transplant, so some T cells may come from the graft donor.

This clone was observed once. V gene TRBV2 combines with J gene TRBJ1-5, with D possibly being TRBD1 (5 bases). CDR1 is SNHLY and CDR2 is FYNNEI in the germline V gene. There are 15 residues in the CDR3. The germline V and J ends were trimmed by 5 bases and 2 bases, with 13 bases remaining between them. DNA of the CDR3: TGTGCCAGCAGTCCCCCAGGGTTGGGCAATCAGCCCCAGCATTTT. Protein sequence: CASSPPGLGNQPQHF.

The chain has TRBV5-3 and TRBJ2-5, with 11 positions matching TRBD2. TRBV5-3 counts as an open reading frame of uncertain function. The length of the CDR3 is 17 residues. V lost 4 bases, J lost 1 base, and 9 bases stayed unmatched. The CDR3, as DNA: TGTGCCAGAAGCGTTCGATTAGCGGGAGGGCCCCAAGAGACCCAGTACTTC. Translation gives CARSVRLAGGPQETQYF.

The chain joins TRBV5-6 to TRBJ2-7; D is unclear. The CDR3 totals 14 residues. Germline CDR1 is SGHDT and CDR2 is YYEEEE. V was pared by 0 bases and J by 0 bases, with 7 bases between. CDR3 in DNA: TGTGCCAGCAGCTTGGGCAGGAACTCCTACGAGCAGTACTTC. Its translation: CASSLGRNSYEQYF.

The chain combines TRBV2 with TRBJ2-7, with a tentative D call TRBD2 (6 bases). This CDR3 comprises 13 residues. The ends were cut back, 1 base at V and 4 bases at J, with 8 bases in the middle. The germline gives CDR1 SNHLY, CDR2 FYNNEI. CDR3 region: CASSEGSGYEQYF. CDR3 in DNA: TGTGCCAGCAGTGAAGGTAGCGGATACGAGCAGTACTTC. Based on the CDR3 plus reference TRBV2 and TRBJ2-7, the full variable domain is EPEVTQTPSHQVTQMGQEVILRCVPISNHLYFYWYRQILGQKVEFLVSFYNNEISEKSEIFDDQFSVERPDGSNFTLKIRSTKLEDSAMYFCASSEGSGYEQYFGPGTRLTVT.

This chain uses TRBV14 with TRBJ2-7, with 10 positions matching TRBD1. Germline CDR1 and CDR2: SGHDN and FVKESK. CDR3 size: 15 residues. V lost 3 bases, J lost 0 bases, and 2 bases stayed unmatched. CDR3 protein: CASSQDRGSSYEQYF. The CDR3 nucleotides are TGTGCCAGCAGCCAGGACAGGGGGAGCTCCTACGAGCAGTACTTC.

The rearrangement joins TRBV4-1 to TRBJ1-2, with D uncertain. The ends were cut back, 0 bases at V and 8 bases at J, with 4 bases in the middle. Germline V lookup: CDR1 MGHRA, CDR2 YSYEKL. The CDR3 contains 11 residues. CDR3 sequence reads: CASSQDAGYTF. CDR3 nucleotide sequence: TGCGCCAGCAGCCAAGACGCGGGCTACACCTTC.

Points on this clone: The junction and the germline gene differ at one end; a read error may be behind it. The same CDR3 can be traced to other DNA sequences in this sample. V usage is TRBV2 and J usage is TRBJ1-5; tentative D call: TRBD1 (6 bases). The CDR3 is made up of 14 amino acids. From germline, CDR1 is SNHLY and CDR2 FYNNEI. The CDR3 here is CASSAGQLNQPQHF. CDR3 DNA sequence: TGTGCCAGCAGTGCTGGACAGTTGAATCAGCCTCAGCATTTT. Supplemented by reference TRBV2 and TRBJ1-5, the full variable domain reads EPEVTQTPSHQVTQMGQEVILRCVPISNHLYFYWYRQILGQKVEFLVSFYNNEISEKSEIFDDQFSVERPDGSNFTLKIRSTKLEDSAMYFCASSAGQLNQPQHFGDGTRLSIL.